This entry lists 13 T cell receptor beta chains sequenced from one sample in a study of shared clonotypes between healthy human individuals. Some clones are missing from TCRdb's copy, which holds only in-frame ones; the method was immunoSEQ multiplex PCR. The repertoire holds some 2.1 million clones, with about 95% as singletons. Naivety among CD8 cells was defined by CD45RO negativity and positive CCR7 selection, thereby excluding terminally differentiated effector memory CD45RA+ cells. Sequenced: naive CD8+ T cells sorted from blood. The receptor source for this set is a man younger than 35 in good health.

Comment on this clone: The sample contains more than one DNA sequence encoding this CDR3. V is TRBV6-6 and J is TRBJ1-1; D remains unclear. Trimming left V 3 bases short and J 4 bases short, with 9 bases between. This CDR3 spans 13 amino acids. Germline V gene lookup returns CDR1 MNHNY and CDR2 SVGAGI (reference sequence). CDR3 in amino acids: CASSYQFGTEAFF. The CDR3 bases are TGTGCCAGCAGTTATCAATTTGGCACTGAAGCTTTCTTT.

The rearrangement joins TRBV27 to TRBJ2-1; D remains ambiguous. Trimming shortened V by 0 bases and J by 8 bases, and 5 bases separated the two germline ends. Germline V gives CDR1 MNHEY, CDR2 SMNVEV (reference sequence). This CDR3 region has 12 residues. In DNA form, the CDR3 reads TGTGCCAGCAGTTTATCGACGGATGAGCAGTTCTTC. This codes for CASSLSTDEQFF.

J is TRBJ2-7 and V is TRBV4-1, with D maybe TRBD1 (5 bases). The CDR3 totals 14 residues. Trimming took 4 bases from V and 3 from J, leaving 13 bases between them. Germline V gene lookup returns CDR1 MGHRA and CDR2 YSYEKL. The CDR3 DNA reads as TGCGCCAGCAGCCCGCAGACAGACCTCTACGAGCAGTACTTC. It encodes CASSPQTDLYEQYF.

This sequence joins TRBV10-3 and TRBJ2-1; 11 bases are shared with TRBD2. V was pared by 6 bases and J by 2 bases, with 9 bases of the junction left unmatched. The CDR3 extends over 17 amino acids. From germline, CDR1 is ENHRY and CDR2 SYGVKD. Written as DNA, the CDR3 is TGTGCCATCAGATCCGGACTAGCGGGTACTACCTACAATGAGCAGTTCTTC. It translates to CAIRSGLAGTTYNEQFF.

About this clone itself: Relative to the germline gene, one junction end is altered; a read error may explain this. This chain connects TRBV7-2 to TRBJ2-1, with 9 bases matching TRBD2. This CDR3 has 15 residues. Per the germline V gene, CDR1 is SGHTA and CDR2 is FQGNSA. As DNA, the CDR3 is TGTGCCAGCAGCGGGAATAGCGGGGGCTACAATGAGCGGTTCTTC. Protein: CASSGNSGGYNERFF. Complete variable domain (other parts from reference TRBV7-2 and TRBJ2-1): GAGVSQSPSNKVTEKGKDVELRCDPISGHTALYWYRQSLGQGLEFLIYFQGNSAPDKSGLPSDRFSAERTGGSVSTLTIQRTQQEDSAVYLCASSGNSGGYNERFFGPGTRLTVL.

The V gene is TRBV7-9, the J gene TRBJ2-3; D unclear. There are 12 residues in the CDR3. V gave up 5 bases and J gave up 3 bases, with 6 bases separating them. CDR1 and CDR2 (germline): SEHNR, FQNEAQ (reference sequence). The CDR3 bases are TGTGCCAGCAGCATACAGACAGATACGCAGTATTTT. It codes for CASSIQTDTQYF.

The chain is built from TRBV27 and TRBJ1-1; TRBD1 is a possible D gene (5 bases). V was pared by 4 bases and J by 0 bases, with 30 bases between. The CDR3 length is 21 residues. Germline V gene lookup returns CDR1 MNHEY and CDR2 SMNVEV (reference sequence). The CDR3 DNA is TGTGCCAGCAGTTACCTCGGTACGAGTCGGGGCAGCCCGTCTTTGAACACTGAAGCTTTCTTT. Its translation is CASSYLGTSRGSPSLNTEAFF.

J is TRBJ2-7 and V is TRBV29-1; tentatively, D is TRBD1 or TRBD2 (5 bases each). Germline V lookup: CDR1 SQVTM, CDR2 ANQGSEA. The V and J ends lost 7 bases and 4 bases respectively, with 17 bases between them. The CDR3 has 13 amino acids. CDR3 nucleotide sequence: TGCAGCGCAGCCCCCGGGACGGCATACGAGCAGTACTTC. This translates into CSAAPGTAYEQYF.

The V and J genes are TRBV27 and TRBJ2-3; D unresolved. The V gene lost 3 bases and the J gene lost 2 bases, with 9 bases spanning the gap. The CDR3 consists of 14 residues. Germline V CDR1 and CDR2: MNHEY, SMNVEV (reference sequence). The CDR3 spells CASSFGWATDTQYF. The DNA for the CDR3 is TGTGCCAGCAGTTTTGGATGGGCCACAGATACGCAGTATTTT.

This chain links TRBV6-5 with TRBJ2-1, with TRBD2 as a possible D gene (6 bases). The V end was cut by 4 bases, the J end by 7 bases, with 17 bases between. Germline V gene data show CDR1 as MNHEY and CDR2 as SVGAGI. The CDR3 runs to 15 residues. CDR3 loop: CASSSAGPLGNEQFF. CDR3 nucleotide sequence: TGTGCCAGCAGTTCCGCGGGACCCCTCGGAAATGAGCAGTTCTTC.

The rearrangement joins TRBV5-8 to TRBJ1-2; no clear D. This CDR3 spans 15 amino acids. The germline gives CDR1 SGHTS, CDR2 YDEGEE. Trimming stripped 3 bases from V and 3 bases from J, with 15 bases between. CDR3 region: CASSSMVGGYYGYTF. As DNA, the CDR3 is TGTGCCAGCAGCTCGATGGTGGGCGGATACTATGGCTACACCTTC.

The chain is built from TRBV2 and TRBJ1-2; the D is unclear. The CDR3 has 14 amino acids. Trimming cost V 6 bases and J 5 bases, with 16 bases left between them. Per the germline V gene, CDR1 is SNHLY and CDR2 is FYNNEI. CDR3 nucleotide sequence: TGTGCCAGCAGCGAGAGAATTTTTGGGTATGGCTACACCTTC. It yields the protein CASSERIFGYGYTF.

The chain uses TRBV9 and TRBJ2-3, with 10 nucleotides matching TRBD2. The CDR3 is 15 residues long. Germline CDR1 is SGDLS and CDR2 is YYNGEE. Trimming cost V 4 bases and J 4 bases; bases outside gene matches: 6. Here the CDR3 reads CASSLLAGEADTQYF. Here the CDR3 DNA reads TGTGCCAGCAGCCTCCTAGCGGGAGAGGCAGATACGCAGTATTTT.